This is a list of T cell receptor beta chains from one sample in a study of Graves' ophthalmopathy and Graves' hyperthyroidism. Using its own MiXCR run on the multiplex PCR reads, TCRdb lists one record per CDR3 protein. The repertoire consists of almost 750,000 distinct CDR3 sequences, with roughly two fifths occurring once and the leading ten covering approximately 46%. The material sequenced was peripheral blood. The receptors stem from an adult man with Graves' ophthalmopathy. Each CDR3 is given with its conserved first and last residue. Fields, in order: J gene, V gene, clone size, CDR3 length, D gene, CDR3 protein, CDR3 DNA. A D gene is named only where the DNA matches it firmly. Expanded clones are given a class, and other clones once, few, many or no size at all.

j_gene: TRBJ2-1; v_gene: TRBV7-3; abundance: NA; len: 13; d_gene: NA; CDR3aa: CTSCRDNLDEQFF; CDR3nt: TGTACCAGCTGTAGGGACAATCTCGATGAGCAGTTCTTC
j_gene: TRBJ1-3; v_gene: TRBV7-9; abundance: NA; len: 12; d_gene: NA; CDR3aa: CASSQTENTIYF; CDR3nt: TGTGCCAGCAGCCAGACAGAGAACACCATATATTTT
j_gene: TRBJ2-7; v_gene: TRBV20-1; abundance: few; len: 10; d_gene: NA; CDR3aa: CSAGREEQYF; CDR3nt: TGCAGTGCGGGCAGGGAAGAGCAGTACTTC
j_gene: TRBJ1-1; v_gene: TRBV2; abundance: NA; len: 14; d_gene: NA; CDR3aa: CASNSLTGNTEAFF; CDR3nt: TGTGCCAGCAATAGTTTAACGGGGAACACTGAAGCTTTCTTT
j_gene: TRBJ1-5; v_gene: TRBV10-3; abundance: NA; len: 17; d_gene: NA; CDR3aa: CASSPRAGRNTGEPQHF; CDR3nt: TGTGCCAGCAGTCCTCGAGCAGGGCGGAACACCGGGGAGCCCCAGCATTTT
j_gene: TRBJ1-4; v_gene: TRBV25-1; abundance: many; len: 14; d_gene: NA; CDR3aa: CASRRGGGGEKLFF; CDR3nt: TGTGCCAGCAGGCGGGGGGGCGGTGGTGAAAAACTGTTTTTT
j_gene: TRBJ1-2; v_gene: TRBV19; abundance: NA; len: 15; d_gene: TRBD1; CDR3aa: CASSIGWDSYYGYTF; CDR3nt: TGTGCCAGTAGTATTGGCTGGGACAGCTACTATGGCTACACCTTC
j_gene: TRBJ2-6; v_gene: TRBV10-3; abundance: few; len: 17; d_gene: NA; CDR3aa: CASSAGTYFSGANVLTF; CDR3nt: TGTGCCAGCAGTGCCGGGACATACTTCTCTGGGGCCAACGTCCTGACTTTC
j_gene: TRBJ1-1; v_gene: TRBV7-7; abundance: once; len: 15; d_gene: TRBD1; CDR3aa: CASSSQQGLRTEAFF; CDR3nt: TGTGCCAGCAGCTCCCAACAGGGGTTGCGAACTGAAGCTTTCTTT
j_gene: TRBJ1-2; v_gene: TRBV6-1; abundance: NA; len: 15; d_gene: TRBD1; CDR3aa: CASSENPTGGYGYTF; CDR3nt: TGTGCCAGCAGTGAGAATCCCACAGGGGGCTATGGCTACACCTTC
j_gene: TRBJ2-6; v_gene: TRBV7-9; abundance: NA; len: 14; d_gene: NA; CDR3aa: CASSGAEGILPESF; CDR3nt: TGTGCCAGCAGCGGGGCGGAGGGAATCCTTCCTGAGTCTTTC
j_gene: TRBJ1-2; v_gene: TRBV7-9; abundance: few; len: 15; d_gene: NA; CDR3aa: CASSPPDRPNYGYTF; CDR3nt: TGTGCCAGCAGCCCCCCAGACAGGCCTAACTATGGCTACACCTTC
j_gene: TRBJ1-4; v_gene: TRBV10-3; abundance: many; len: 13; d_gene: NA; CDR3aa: CAIRDATNEKLFF; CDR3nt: TGTGCCATCAGGGATGCAACTAATGAAAAACTGTTTTTT
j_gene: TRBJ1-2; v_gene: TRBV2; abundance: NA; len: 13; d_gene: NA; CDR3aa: CASPTPGIYGYTF; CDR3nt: TGTGCCAGCCCCACCCCTGGAATATATGGCTACACCTTC
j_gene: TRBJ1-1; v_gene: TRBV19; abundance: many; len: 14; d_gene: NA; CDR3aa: CASSIPAGRTEAFF; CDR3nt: TGTGCCAGTAGTATCCCAGCAGGGAGGACTGAAGCTTTCTTT
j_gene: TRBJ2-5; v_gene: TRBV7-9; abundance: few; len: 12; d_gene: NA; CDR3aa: CASSEGLETQYF; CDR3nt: TGTGCCAGCAGCGAGGGTTTGGAGACCCAGTACTTC
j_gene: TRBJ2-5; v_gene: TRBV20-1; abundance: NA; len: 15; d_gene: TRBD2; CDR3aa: CSARGLAEYQETQYF; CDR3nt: TGCAGTGCTAGAGGACTAGCGGAGTACCAAGAGACCCAGTACTTC